Each of the 3 T cell receptor beta chains below was sequenced from the same sample in a study of shared T cell receptors in the human thymus (dated by TCRdb to the early 2020s). Libraries were built with the immunoSEQ multiplex PCR assay. In its TCRdb copy, this immuneACCESS table keeps in-frame sequences only and misses some clones. Where compared with another copy, unresolved V genes explain less than half of these, and the others have no known cause. The sample has about 660,000 clones on record, approximately 88% of them singletons. Of the sample, about 0.01% falls within the top ten clones. The sample was also reused in another study, on human thymus T cells.

Sequenced sample: thymocytes. The receptors here all came from a boy under two years old with a congenital heart defect. Donor details come from another sample of the same person, matched by shared clones.

This chain's CDR3 is CASSDPKDTPNEKLFF. DNA for the CDR3: TGTGCCAGCAGTGATCCTAAGGACACCCCGAATGAAAAACTGTTTTTT. This chain joins TRBV2 and TRBJ1-4; weak D call: TRBD1 (5 bases). The CDR3 extends over 16 amino acids. V was clipped by 3 bases and J by 5 bases, with 16 bases between them. In germline, CDR1 is SNHLY, CDR2 FYNNEI.

The chain combines TRBV9 with TRBJ2-1; TRBD2 aligns across 8 bases. The CDR3 runs 17 residues. The V and J ends lost 0 bases and 0 bases, in that order; junction bases with no gene match: 5. In germline, CDR1 is SGDLS, CDR2 YYNGEE. The CDR3 sequence: CASSVATSGSSYNEQFF. CDR3 sequence (DNA): TGTGCCAGCAGCGTAGCTACTAGCGGAAGCTCCTACAATGAGCAGTTCTTC.

V and J are TRBV29-1 and TRBJ2-1, with D perhaps matching TRBD2 (6 bases). The CDR3 is 22 residues long. Germline assignment: CDR1 SQVTM and CDR2 ANQGSEA. Deletions cut 0 bases from V and 12 bases from J, with 42 bases between. The CDR3 is CSVEERLGRDCLVSAGSQGQFF. Written as DNA, the CDR3 is TGCAGCGTTGAAGAACGTTTGGGTCGGGACTGCCTTGTTAGCGCGGGAAGTCAAGGGCAGTTCTTC.